This T cell receptor (beta chain) was obtained from a study of T cell changes during pregnancy in multiple sclerosis. V trimming: 3 bases; J trimming: 4 bases; junction bases outside the gene matches: 9. The CDR3 runs to 15 residues. Germline V gene sequence: CDR1 SNHLY, CDR2 FYNNEI. Profiling relied on immunoSEQ multiplex PCR, and the TCRdb table lists in-frame clones only, not all of them. This sample has about 22,000 clones, with over 80% found just once. The chain has TRBV2 and TRBJ2-7; 7 nucleotides align to TRBD1. The sample was CD8+ T cells from peripheral blood mononuclear cells, taken in the third trimester of pregnancy. The sequence came from a female donor with multiple sclerosis, enrolled in a pregnancy study. CDR3 loop: CASSEGTGDTYEQYF. As DNA, the CDR3 is TGTGCCAGCAGTGAGGGTACAGGGGATACTTACGAGCAGTACTTC.